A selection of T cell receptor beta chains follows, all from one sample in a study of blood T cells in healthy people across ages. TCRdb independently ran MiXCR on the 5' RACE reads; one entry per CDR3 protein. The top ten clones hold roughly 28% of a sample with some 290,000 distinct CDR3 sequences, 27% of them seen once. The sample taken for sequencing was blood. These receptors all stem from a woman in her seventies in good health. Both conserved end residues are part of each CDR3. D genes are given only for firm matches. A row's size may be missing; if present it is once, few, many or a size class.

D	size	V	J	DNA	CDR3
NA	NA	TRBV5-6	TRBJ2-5	TGTGCCAGCAGCTTGGGTAGAGGGCATAGGACCCAGTACTTC	CASSLGRGHRTQYF
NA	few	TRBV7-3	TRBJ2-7	TGTGCCAGCTCCCCTGCGGCGGACTACGAGCAGTACTTC	CASSPAADYEQYF
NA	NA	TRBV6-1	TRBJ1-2	TGTGCCAGCAGTGAAGCGGCGGGGCCGAGTTATGGCTACACCTTC	CASSEAAGPSYGYTF
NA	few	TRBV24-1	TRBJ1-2	TGTGCCACCAGTGATTTGGGCCACTACACCTTC	CATSDLGHYTF
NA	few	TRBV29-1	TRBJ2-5	TGCTGCGTTCGATCAGGGAACCAAGAGACCCAGTACTTC	CCVRSGNQETQYF
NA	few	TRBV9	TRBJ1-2	TGTGCCAGCAGCGTAGGGGGTCCCAGGGCGAACTATGGCTACACCTTC	CASSVGGPRANYGYTF
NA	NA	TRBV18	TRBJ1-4	TGTGCCAGCTCACCACAGGGTTTAGGTGAAAAACTGTTTTTT	CASSPQGLGEKLFF
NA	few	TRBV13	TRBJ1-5	TGTGCCAGCAGCTTATCAAGGGCGGGCAATCAGCCCCAGCATTTT	CASSLSRAGNQPQHF
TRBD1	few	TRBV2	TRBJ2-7	TGTGCCAGCAGAGACAGGGGTGGCGGGGAGCAGTACTTC	CASRDRGGGEQYF
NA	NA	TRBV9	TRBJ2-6	TGTGCCAGCAGCCTCGGGACCGGACGGAGGGGGGCCAACGTCCTGACTTTC	CASSLGTGRRGANVLTF
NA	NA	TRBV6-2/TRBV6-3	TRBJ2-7	TGTGCCAGCACAACGGCGGGATTTGTGGGCGAGCAGTACTTC	CASTTAGFVGEQYF
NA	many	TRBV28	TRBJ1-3	TGTGCCAGCAGTCGTAGCTCTGGAAACACCATATATTTT	CASSRSSGNTIYF
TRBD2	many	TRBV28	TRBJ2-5	TGTGCCAGCAGTACGGGGGGAAACCAAGAGACCCAGTACTTC	CASSTGGNQETQYF
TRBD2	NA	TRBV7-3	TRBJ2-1	TGTGCCAGTAGCCTCCGCGGGAGTACGGACAATGAGCAGTTCTTC	CASSLRGSTDNEQFF
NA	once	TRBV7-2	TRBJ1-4	TGTGCCAGCAGCACACAGGGTAGTGGTGAAAAACTGTTTTTT	CASSTQGSGEKLFF
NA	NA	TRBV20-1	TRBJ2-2	TGCAGTGCTAGAGATCCCCTCAAGAACACCGGGGAGCTGTTTTTT	CSARDPLKNTGELFF
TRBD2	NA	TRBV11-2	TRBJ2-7	TGTGCCAGCAGCCCACTCAAACCGGGACTAGCCTACGAGCGGTACTTC	CASSPLKPGLAYERYF
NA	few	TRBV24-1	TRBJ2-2	TGTGCCACCAGTGACCTACTACAGGGATTGACCGGGGAGCTGTTTTTT	CATSDLLQGLTGELFF
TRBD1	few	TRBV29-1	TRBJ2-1	TGCAGCGTTCCCCACGACAGGGTTGGACACAATGAGCAGTTCTTC	CSVPHDRVGHNEQFF
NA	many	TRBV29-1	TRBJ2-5	TGCAGCGTTGCGGTAACAAAGAGTCAGTGGGAGACCCAGTACTTC	CSVAVTKSQWETQYF
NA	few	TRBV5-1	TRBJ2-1	TGCGCCAGCAGCTTAAACGGGCTAAACCCTAACAATGAGCAGTTCTTC	CASSLNGLNPNNEQFF
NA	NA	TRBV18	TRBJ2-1	TGTGCCAGCTCACCGGCGGGACGGCTAAACAATGAGCAGTTCTTC	CASSPAGRLNNEQFF